These T cell receptor beta chains were read from a single sample in a study of blood T cell repertoires in COVID-19. Profiling relied on immunoSEQ multiplex PCR, and the TCRdb table lists in-frame clones only, not all of them. The sample includes more than 85,000 clones, less than 85% of them seen just once. Material: peripheral blood. These receptors all come from a woman aged 60 to 75 with acute or convalescent COVID-19. Both conserved end residues are trimmed from each CDR3. Not all rows give a size; the values are once, few, many and, for expanded clones, a class.

TRBV5-1	NA	TRBJ2-1	ASSLGANLWRGNEQF
TRBV6-2/TRBV6-3	NA	TRBJ1-4	ASSDRRGNEKLF
TRBV10-1	NA	TRBJ1-2	ASTSDRVYGYT
TRBV29-1	few	TRBJ2-5	SVELLETQY
TRBV6-2/TRBV6-3	NA	TRBJ2-7	ASSPSGGVGAYEQY
TRBV2	NA	TRBJ1-1	ASMIQGQVTEAF
TRBV30	NA	TRBJ1-5	AWSSQGGQPQH
TRBV12-3/TRBV12-4	NA	TRBJ1-5	ASRGTSDQPQH
TRBV9	few	TRBJ1-6	ASSAGGEREMLH
TRBV7-9	NA	TRBJ2-1	ASSLGGLPYNEQF
TRBV5-6	NA	TRBJ1-2	ASSSGQNYGYT
TRBV7-2	NA	TRBJ2-3	ASSPAPYTDTQY
TRBV29-1	NA	TRBJ1-1	SVEGEDTEAF
TRBV2	NA	TRBJ1-4	ASTNRDNPGGNEKLF
TRBV28	NA	TRBJ1-2	ASSSSGTVYGYT
TRBV19	NA	TRBJ2-7	ASSMGASSYEQY
TRBV7-3	once	TRBJ1-1	ASSLLTIMNTEAF
TRBV5-3	NA	TRBJ2-5	ARSPRIGAIETQY
TRBV15	NA	TRBJ1-2	AQNRRPAPNYGYT
TRBV27	NA	TRBJ1-1	ASRKNGEAF
TRBV28	once	TRBJ1-1	ASRTGGQTEAF
TRBV19	NA	TRBJ2-3	ASSTQPTSGPISTQY
TRBV10-1	NA	TRBJ2-3	ASRGRASTDTQY
TRBV28	once	TRBJ2-1	ASASYFEQF
TRBV23-1	NA	TRBJ1-1	ASSQRTRFEVTEAF
TRBV7-9	NA	TRBJ2-7	ASSLVSRVPYEQY
TRBV19	NA	TRBJ1-5	ASSGPGQPAISPSILTQH
TRBV4-1	NA	TRBJ1-6	ASSQDQSFFQGSRSPLH
TRBV18	NA	TRBJ1-5	ASSRDRTRPGNQPQH